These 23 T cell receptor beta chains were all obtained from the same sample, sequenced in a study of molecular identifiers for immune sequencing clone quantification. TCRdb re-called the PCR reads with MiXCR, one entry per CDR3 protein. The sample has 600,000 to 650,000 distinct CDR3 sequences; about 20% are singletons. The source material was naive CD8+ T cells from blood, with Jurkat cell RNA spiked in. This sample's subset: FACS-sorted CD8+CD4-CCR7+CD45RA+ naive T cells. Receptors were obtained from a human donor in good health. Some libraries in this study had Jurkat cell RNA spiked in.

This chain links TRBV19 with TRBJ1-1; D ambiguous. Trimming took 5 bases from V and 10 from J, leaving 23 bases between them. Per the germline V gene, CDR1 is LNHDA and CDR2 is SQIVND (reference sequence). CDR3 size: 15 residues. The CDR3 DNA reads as TGTGCCAGTAGTGATCTACCGGGAGACCTACATGGAGCTTTCTTT. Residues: CASSDLPGDLHGAFF.

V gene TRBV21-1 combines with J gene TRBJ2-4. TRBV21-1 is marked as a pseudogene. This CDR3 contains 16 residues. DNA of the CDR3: TGTGCCAGCAGCAAAATAAGAGCCAATTGGAGTGGCATTCAGTACTTC. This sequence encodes CASSKIRANWSGIQYF.

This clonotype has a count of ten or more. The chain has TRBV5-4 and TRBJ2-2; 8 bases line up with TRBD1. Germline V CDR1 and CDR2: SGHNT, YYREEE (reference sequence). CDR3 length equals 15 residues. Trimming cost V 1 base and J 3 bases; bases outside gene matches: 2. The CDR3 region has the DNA TGTGCCAGCAGCTTGCAGGGGGCGGACACCGGGGAGCTGTTTTTT. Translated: CASSLQGADTGELFF.

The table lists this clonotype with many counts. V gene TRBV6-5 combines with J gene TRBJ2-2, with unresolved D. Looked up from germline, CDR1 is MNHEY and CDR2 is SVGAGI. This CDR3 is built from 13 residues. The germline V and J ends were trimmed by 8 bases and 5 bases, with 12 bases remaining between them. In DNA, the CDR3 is TGTGCCAGCTTAGAGTGGAAGACCGGGGAGCTGTTTTTT. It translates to CASLEWKTGELFF.

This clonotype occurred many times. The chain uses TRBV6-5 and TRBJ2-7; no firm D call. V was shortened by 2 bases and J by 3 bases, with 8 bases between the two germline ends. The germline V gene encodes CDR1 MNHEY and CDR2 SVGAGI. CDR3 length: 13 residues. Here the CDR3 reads CASSYEKDYEQYF. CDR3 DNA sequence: TGTGCCAGCAGTTACGAGAAGGACTACGAGCAGTACTTC.

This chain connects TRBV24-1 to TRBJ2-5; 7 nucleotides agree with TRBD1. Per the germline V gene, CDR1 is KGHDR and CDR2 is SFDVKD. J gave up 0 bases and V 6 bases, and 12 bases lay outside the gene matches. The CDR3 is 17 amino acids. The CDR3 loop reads CATSNGGQLLYQETQYF. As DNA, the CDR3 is TGTGCCACCAGTAATGGGGGACAGCTTTTGTACCAAGAGACCCAGTACTTC.

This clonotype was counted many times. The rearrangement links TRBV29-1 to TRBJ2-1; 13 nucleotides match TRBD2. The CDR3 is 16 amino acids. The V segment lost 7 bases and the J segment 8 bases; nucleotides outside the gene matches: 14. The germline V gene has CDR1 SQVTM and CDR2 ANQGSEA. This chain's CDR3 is CSGGGTSGIRSDEQFF. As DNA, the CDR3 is TGCAGCGGGGGAGGGACTAGCGGGATTCGGTCGGATGAGCAGTTCTTC.

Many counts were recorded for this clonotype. DNA of the CDR3: TGTGCCAGCTCAGCTTATACGGGAGGCTACCGGTACGAGCAGTACTTC. Amino acids: CASSAYTGGYRYEQYF. J is TRBJ2-7 and V is TRBV7-9, with 7 bases fitting TRBD2. V was clipped by 8 bases and J by 4 bases; unmatched bases: 17. The CDR3 length is 16 residues. Germline V CDR1 and CDR2: SEHNR, FQNEAQ (reference sequence).

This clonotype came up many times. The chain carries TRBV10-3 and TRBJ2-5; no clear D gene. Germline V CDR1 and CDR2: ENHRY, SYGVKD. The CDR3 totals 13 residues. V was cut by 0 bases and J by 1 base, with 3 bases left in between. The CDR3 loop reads CAISESVQETQYF. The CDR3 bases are TGTGCCATCAGTGAGTCGGTCCAAGAGACCCAGTACTTC.

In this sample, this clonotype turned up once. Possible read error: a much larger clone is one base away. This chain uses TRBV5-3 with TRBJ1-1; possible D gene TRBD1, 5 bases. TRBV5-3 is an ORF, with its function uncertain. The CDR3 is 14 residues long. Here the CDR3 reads CVSSWGMMNTEAFF. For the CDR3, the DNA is TGTGTCAGCAGCTGGGGCATGATGAACACTGAAGCTTTCTTT.

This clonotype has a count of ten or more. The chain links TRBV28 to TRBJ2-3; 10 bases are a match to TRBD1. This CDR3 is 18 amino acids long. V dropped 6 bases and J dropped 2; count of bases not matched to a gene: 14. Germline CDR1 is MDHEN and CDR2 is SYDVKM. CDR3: CASRWKPGQGSATDTQYF. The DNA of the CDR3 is TGTGCCAGCAGGTGGAAACCGGGACAGGGGTCTGCCACAGATACGCAGTATTTT.

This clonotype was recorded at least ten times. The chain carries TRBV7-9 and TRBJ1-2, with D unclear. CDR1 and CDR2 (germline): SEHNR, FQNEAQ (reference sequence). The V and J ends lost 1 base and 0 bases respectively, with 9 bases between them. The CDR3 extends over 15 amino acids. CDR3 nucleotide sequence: TGTGCCAGCAGCTTAGGGACCGCCGCTAACTATGGCTACACCTTC. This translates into CASSLGTAANYGYTF.

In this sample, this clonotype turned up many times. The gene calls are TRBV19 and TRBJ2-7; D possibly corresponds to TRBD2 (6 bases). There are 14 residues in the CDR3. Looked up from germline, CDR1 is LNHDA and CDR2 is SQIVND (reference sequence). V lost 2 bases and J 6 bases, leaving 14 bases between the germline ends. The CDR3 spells CASSIRAGIAEQYF. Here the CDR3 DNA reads TGTGCCAGTAGTATACGCGCGGGAATCGCCGAGCAGTACTTC.

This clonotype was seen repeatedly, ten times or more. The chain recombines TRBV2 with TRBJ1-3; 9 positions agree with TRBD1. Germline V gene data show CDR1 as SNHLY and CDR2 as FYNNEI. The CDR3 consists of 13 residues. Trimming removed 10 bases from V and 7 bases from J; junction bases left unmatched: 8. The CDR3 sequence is CAKRQGDRNTIYF. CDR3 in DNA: TGTGCCAAGAGACAGGGGGATCGGAACACCATATATTTT.

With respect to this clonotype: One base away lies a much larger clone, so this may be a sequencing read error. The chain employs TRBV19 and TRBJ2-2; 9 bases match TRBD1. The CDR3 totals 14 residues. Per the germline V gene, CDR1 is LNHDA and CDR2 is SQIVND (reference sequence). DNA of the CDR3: TGTGCCAGTACCCCGACAGGGGGGCCCGGGGAGCTGTCTTTT. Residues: CASTPTGGPGELSF. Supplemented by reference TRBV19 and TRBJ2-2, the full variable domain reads DGGITQSPKYLFRKEGQNVTLSCEQNLNHDAMYWYRQDPGQGLRLIYYSQIVNDFQKGDIAEGYSVSREKKESFPLTVTSAQKNPTAFYLCASTPTGGPGELSFGEGSRLTVL.

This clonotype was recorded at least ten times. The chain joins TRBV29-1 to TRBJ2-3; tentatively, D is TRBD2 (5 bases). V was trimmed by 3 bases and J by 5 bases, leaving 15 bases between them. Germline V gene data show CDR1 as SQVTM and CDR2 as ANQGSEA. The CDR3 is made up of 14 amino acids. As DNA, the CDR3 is TGCAGCGTTGAGGCGCCAATAGAGGGAGATACGCAGTATTTT. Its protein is CSVEAPIEGDTQYF.

CDR3 bases: TGTGCCAGCAGTCCATACGATCCCTGGGGTAGTCAGCCCCAGCATTTT. Translation gives CASSPYDPWGSQPQHF. The V gene is TRBV12-3 or TRBV12-4, the J gene TRBJ1-5; no definite D call. V shed 5 bases and J shed 6 bases, with 20 bases lying between them. The length of the CDR3 is 16 residues.

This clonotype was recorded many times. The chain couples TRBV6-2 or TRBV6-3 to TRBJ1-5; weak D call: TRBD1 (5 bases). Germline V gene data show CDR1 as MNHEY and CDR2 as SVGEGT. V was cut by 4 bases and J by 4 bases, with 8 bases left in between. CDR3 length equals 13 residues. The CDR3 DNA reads TGTGCCAGCAGTTCCGACAGAAATCAGCCCCAGCATTTT. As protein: CASSSDRNQPQHF.

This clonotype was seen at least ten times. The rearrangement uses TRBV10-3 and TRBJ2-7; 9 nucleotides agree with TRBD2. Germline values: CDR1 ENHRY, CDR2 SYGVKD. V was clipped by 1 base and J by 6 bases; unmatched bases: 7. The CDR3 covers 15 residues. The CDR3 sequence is CAISELVAGAIEQYF. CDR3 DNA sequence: TGTGCCATCAGTGAGTTGGTAGCGGGAGCTATCGAGCAGTACTTC.

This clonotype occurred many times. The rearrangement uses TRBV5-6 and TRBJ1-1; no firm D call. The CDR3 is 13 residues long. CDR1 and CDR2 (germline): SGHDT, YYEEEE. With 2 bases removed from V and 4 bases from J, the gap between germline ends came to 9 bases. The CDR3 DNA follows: TGTGCCAGCAGCTTCACGGAGGGCACTGAAGCTTTCTTT. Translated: CASSFTEGTEAFF. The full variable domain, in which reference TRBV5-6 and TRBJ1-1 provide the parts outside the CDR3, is DAGVTQSPTHLIKTRGQQVTLRCSPKSGHDTVSWYQQALGQGPQFIFQYYEEEERQRGNFPDRFSGHQFPNYSSELNVNALLLGDSALYLCASSFTEGTEAFFGQGTRLTVV.

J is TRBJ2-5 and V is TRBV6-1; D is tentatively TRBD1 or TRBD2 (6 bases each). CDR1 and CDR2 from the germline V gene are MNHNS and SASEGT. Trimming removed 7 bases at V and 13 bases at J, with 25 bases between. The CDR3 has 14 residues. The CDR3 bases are TGTGCCAGCACCAAAAGGCAAGGGGGGCAGCCTTCGTACTTC. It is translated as CASTKRQGGQPSYF.

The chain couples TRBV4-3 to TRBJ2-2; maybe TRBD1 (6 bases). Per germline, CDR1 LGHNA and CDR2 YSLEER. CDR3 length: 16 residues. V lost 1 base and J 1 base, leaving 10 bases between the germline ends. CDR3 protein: CASSQAGRGNTGELFF. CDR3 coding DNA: TGCGCCAGCAGCCAAGCGGGCAGGGGGAACACCGGGGAGCTGTTTTTT.

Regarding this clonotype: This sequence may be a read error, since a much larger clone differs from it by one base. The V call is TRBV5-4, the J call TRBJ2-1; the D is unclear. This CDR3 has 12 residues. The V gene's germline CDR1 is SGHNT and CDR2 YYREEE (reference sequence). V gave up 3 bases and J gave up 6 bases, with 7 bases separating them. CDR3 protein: CASSSRANEQFF. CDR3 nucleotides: TGTGCCAGCAGCTCCCGGGCCAATGAGCAGTTCTTC.